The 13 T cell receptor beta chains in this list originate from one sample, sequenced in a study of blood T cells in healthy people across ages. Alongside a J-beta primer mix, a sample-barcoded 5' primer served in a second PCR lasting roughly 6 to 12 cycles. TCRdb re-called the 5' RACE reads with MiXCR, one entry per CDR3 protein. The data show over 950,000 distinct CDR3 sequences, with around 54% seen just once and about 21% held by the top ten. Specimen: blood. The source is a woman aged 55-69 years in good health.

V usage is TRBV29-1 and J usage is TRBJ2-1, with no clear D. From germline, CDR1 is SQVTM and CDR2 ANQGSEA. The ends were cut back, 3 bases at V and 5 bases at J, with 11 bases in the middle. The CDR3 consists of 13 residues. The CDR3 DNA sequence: TGCAGCGTTGACCACACACAAGACAATGAGCAGTTCTTC. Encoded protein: CSVDHTQDNEQFF.

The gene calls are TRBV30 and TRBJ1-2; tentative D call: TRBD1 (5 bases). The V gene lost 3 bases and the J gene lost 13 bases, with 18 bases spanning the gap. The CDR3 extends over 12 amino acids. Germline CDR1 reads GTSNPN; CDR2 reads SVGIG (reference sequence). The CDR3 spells CAWSLDIHKVTF. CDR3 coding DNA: TGTGCCTGGAGCTTGGACATACATAAGGTCACCTTC.

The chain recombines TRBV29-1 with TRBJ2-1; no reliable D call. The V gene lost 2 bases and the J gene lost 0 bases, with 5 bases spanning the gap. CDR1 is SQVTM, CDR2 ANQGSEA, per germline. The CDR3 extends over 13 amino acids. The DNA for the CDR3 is TGCAGCGTTGAACTAAGCTCCTACAATGAGCAGTTCTTC. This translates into CSVELSSYNEQFF.

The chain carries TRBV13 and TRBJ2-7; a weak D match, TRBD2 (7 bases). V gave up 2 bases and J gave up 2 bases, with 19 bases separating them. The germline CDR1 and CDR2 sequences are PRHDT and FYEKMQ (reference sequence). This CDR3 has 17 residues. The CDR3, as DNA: TGTGCCAGCAGCTTATTAGGCGGGGGCGGGGTAGCCTACGAGCAGTACTTC. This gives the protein CASSLLGGGGVAYEQYF.

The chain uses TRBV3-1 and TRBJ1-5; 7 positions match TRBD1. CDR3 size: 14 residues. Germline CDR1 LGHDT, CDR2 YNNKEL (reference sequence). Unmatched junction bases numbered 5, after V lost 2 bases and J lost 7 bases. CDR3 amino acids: CASSQTGVGQPQHF. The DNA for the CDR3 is TGTGCCAGCAGCCAAACAGGGGTTGGACAGCCCCAGCATTTT.

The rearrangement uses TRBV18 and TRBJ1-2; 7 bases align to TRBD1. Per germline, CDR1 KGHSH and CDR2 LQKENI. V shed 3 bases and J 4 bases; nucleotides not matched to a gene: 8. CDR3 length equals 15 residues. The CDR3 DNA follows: TGTGCCAGCTCACCCACCCGAGGGACAGTCTATGGCTACACCTTC. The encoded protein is CASSPTRGTVYGYTF.

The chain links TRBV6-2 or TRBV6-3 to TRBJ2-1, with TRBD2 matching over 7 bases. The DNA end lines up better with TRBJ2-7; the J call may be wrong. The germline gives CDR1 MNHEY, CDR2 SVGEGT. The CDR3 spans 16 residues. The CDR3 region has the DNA TGTGCCAGCAGTCAATCCGGGACTAAAATATACAATGAGCAGTACTTC. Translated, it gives CASSQSGTKIYNEQYF.

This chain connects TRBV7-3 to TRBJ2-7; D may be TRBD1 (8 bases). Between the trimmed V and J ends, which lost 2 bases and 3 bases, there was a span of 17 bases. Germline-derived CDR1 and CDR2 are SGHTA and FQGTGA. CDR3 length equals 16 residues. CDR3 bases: TGTGCCAGCAGCTTATTGGGGGGGACAGGAGTCTACGAGCAGTACTTC. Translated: CASSLLGGTGVYEQYF.

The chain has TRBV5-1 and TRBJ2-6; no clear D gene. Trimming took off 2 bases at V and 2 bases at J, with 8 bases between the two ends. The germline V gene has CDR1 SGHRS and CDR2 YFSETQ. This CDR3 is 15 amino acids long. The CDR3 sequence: CASSLIQPGANVLTF. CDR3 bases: TGCGCCAGCAGCTTAATCCAACCTGGGGCCAACGTCCTGACTTTC.

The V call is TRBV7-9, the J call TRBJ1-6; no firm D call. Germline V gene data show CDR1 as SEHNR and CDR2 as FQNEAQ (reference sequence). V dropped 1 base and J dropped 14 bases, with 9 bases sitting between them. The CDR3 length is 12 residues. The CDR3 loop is CASSLGGETLHF. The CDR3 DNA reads TGTGCCAGCAGCTTAGGCGGGGAGACCCTCCACTTT.

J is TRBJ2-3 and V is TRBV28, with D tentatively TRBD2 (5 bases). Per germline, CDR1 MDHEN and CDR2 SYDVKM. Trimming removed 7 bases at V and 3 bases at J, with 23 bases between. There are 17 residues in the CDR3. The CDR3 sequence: CASIAPVGGLRTDTQYF. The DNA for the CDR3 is TGTGCCAGCATCGCCCCGGTCGGCGGGTTGAGGACAGATACGCAGTATTTT.

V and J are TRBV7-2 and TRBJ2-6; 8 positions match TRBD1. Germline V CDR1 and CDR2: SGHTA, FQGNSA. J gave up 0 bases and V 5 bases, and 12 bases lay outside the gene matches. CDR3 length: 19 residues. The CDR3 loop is CASSPFGTGGLSGANVLTF. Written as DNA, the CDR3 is TGTGCCAGCAGCCCTTTCGGGACAGGAGGGCTCTCTGGGGCCAACGTCCTGACTTTC.

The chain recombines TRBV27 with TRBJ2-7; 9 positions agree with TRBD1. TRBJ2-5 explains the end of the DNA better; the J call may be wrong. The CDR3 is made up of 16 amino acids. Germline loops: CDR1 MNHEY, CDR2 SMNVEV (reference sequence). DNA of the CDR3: TGTGCCAGCAGTTTAATAGTGGGGACAGGGATACAGACCCAGTACTTC. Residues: CASSLIVGTGIQTQYF.